The following is a T cell receptor (beta chain) sequence with its context. Antigen: not known. Other DNA sequences in the same sample also yield this CDR3. This sample stems from a study of shared clonotypes between healthy human individuals. Study-level information: With ages of 18 to 49, the donors were a couple of women and three men. There were three CD4 naive, three CD4 memory, two CD8 naive and one CD8 memory plates per donor. Whole-study findings and limits: In having few donors, the study represented limited genetic and exposure-history diversity. Clonotype sharing across several donors was observed for around 4.8% of naive CD4 clonotypes.

Method: immunoSEQ multiplex PCR; TCRdb's copy keeps in-frame clones and lacks some. The sample yields some 1,600,000 clones, approximately 98% seen once. V was clipped by 0 bases and J by 9 bases, with 7 bases between them. Germline V gives CDR1 SGHRS, CDR2 YFSETQ. This CDR3 has 12 residues. The TCR comes from a man aged 30 to 39 in good health. Sequencing used naive CD4+ T cells sorted from blood. The subset was: CD45RA+ positively selected. The genes are TRBV5-1 and TRBJ2-1; D is uncertain. The CDR3: CASSLGVGEQFF. The DNA of the CDR3 is TGCGCCAGCAGCTTGGGAGTAGGTGAGCAGTTCTTC.